Presented here are 10 T cell receptor beta chains from one specimen sequenced in a study of T cell responses to AZD1222 COVID-19 vaccine. The assay was immunoSEQ multiplex PCR, and TCRdb's table has in-frame clones only and misses some. Of approximately 90,000 clones in the sample, roughly nine tenths were seen once. The sequencing here drew on peripheral blood, taken on day 0 of AZD1222 vaccination. The receptors here all came from an adult in good health.

This chain links TRBV5-4 with TRBJ2-7; 12 bases fit TRBD1. The CDR3 has 16 residues. Germline CDR1 is SGHNT and CDR2 is YYREEE (reference sequence). The V and J ends lost 0 bases and 1 base, in that order; junction bases with no gene match: 2. In DNA, the CDR3 is TGTGCCAGCAGCTTGGGGGGACAGGGGGCTTCCTACGAGCAGTACTTC. Translating it yields CASSLGGQGASYEQYF. Full variable domain (missing parts from reference TRBV5-4 and TRBJ2-7): ETGVTQSPTHLIKTRGQQVTLRCSSQSGHNTVSWYQQALGQGPQFIFQYYREEENGRGNFPPRFSGLQFPNYSSELNVNALELDDSALYLCASSLGGQGASYEQYFGPGTRLTVT.

V gene TRBV7-8 combines with J gene TRBJ1-6; 7 bases are a match to TRBD1. Germline CDR1 SGHVS, CDR2 FQNEAQ. V shed 4 bases, J shed 5 bases, and the junction held 8 bases outside the gene matches. The CDR3 consists of 16 residues. CDR3 nucleotides: TGTGCCAGCAGCTCTCAAGGGACAGCCAATAATTCACCCCTCCACTTT. Protein: CASSSQGTANNSPLHF.

This rearrangement joins TRBV2 to TRBJ2-6, with 7 bases identical to TRBD2. The V gene's germline CDR1 is SNHLY and CDR2 FYNNEI. The CDR3 totals 17 residues. V was clipped by 7 bases and J by 0 bases; unmatched bases: 9. The CDR3 coding sequence is TGTGCCAGCATTTATTCGGGGGGTCGCTCTGGGGCCAACGTCCTGACTTTC. It translates to CASIYSGGRSGANVLTF.

The genes are TRBV5-6 and TRBJ1-5, with TRBD1 identical over 7 bases. The V gene end was trimmed by 1 base and the J gene end by 6 bases; junction bases not matched to a gene: 7. The CDR3 has 15 residues. Germline V CDR1 and CDR2: SGHDT, YYEEEE. The CDR3: CASSLRQGGSQPQHF. In nucleotides, the CDR3 is TGTGCCAGCAGCTTGCGACAGGGAGGCTCTCAGCCCCAGCATTTT.

The chain links TRBV6-5 to TRBJ1-4, with TRBD1 matching 9 bases. V trimming: 8 bases; J trimming: 8 bases; junction bases outside the gene matches: 9. This CDR3 is 14 amino acids long. CDR1 is MNHEY and CDR2 is SVGAGI in the germline V gene. For the CDR3, the DNA is TGTGCCAGCGAAACAGGGGGCATTGGAGAAAAACTGTTTTTT. Translated, it gives CASETGGIGEKLFF.

The rearrangement uses TRBV19 and TRBJ1-3, with 9 positions matching TRBD1. From germline, CDR1 is LNHDA and CDR2 SQIVND (reference sequence). The CDR3 runs 18 residues. V was clipped by 7 bases and J by 5 bases; unmatched bases: 18. The CDR3 DNA reads TGTGCCAGTATCCCAACGGACAGGGGTCGGTTGGCTAGAAACACCATATATTTT. Its protein is CASIPTDRGRLARNTIYF.

This clone was observed a single time. The rearrangement uses TRBV28 and TRBJ2-2; D not resolved. Germline V gene data show CDR1 as MDHEN and CDR2 as SYDVKM. V was trimmed by 3 bases and J by 4 bases, leaving 12 bases between them. The CDR3 loop spans 15 amino acids. The CDR3 DNA sequence: TGTGCCAGCAGTTTTGGTCTAATATCCACCGGGGAGCTGTTTTTT. It yields the protein CASSFGLISTGELFF.

The V and J genes are TRBV6-5 and TRBJ1-4; TRBD1 aligns across 9 bases. J lost 6 bases, V lost 0 bases, and 5 bases had no gene match. Germline-derived CDR1 and CDR2 are MNHEY and SVGAGI. This CDR3 spans 16 amino acids. The CDR3 DNA is TGTGCCAGCAGTTACTCGCTGGGACAGGGTGATGAAAAACTGTTTTTT. This encodes CASSYSLGQGDEKLFF.

CDR3 amino acids: CASSPQGGSNQPQHF. The CDR3 DNA reads as TGCGCCAGCAGCCCCCAGGGAGGAAGCAATCAGCCCCAGCATTTT. V and J are TRBV5-1 and TRBJ1-5; maybe TRBD1 (5 bases). V was shortened by 4 bases and J by 1 base, with 12 bases between the two germline ends. From germline, CDR1 is SGHRS and CDR2 YFSETQ. The CDR3 length is 15 residues.

The rearrangement joins TRBV27 to TRBJ2-5; D unclear. Germline V gene lookup returns CDR1 MNHEY and CDR2 SMNVEV (reference sequence). The ends were cut back, 1 base at V and 3 bases at J, with 6 bases in the middle. The CDR3 totals 13 residues. DNA for the CDR3: TGTGCCAGCAGTTTATTAGCAGAAGAGACCCAGTACTTC. Its protein is CASSLLAEETQYF.